The 14 T cell receptor beta chains below were found in one sample sequenced in a study of blood T cell repertoires in COVID-19. Profiled with immunoSEQ multiplex PCR; TCRdb holds only in-frame clones, not every one. The top ten hold approximately 2% of the sample, which has about 97,000 clones, 70% to 90% seen once. The specimen was peripheral blood. These receptors were taken from a man aged 50 or older with active COVID-19.

The CDR3 DNA follows: TGTGCCAGCAGCTCAACAGGGGTTGGGAATTCACCCCTCCACTTT. Translating it yields CASSSTGVGNSPLHF. This rearrangement joins TRBV7-9 to TRBJ1-6, with 7 bases that match TRBD1. The V gene end was trimmed by 4 bases and the J gene end by 7 bases; junction bases not matched to a gene: 7. This CDR3 comprises 15 residues. Germline assignment: CDR1 SEHNR and CDR2 FQNEAQ (reference sequence).

On this clone: The sample holds other DNA sequences that translate to the same CDR3. The chain carries TRBV7-2 and TRBJ2-7, with D perhaps TRBD2 (5 bases). CDR3 length equals 12 residues. The germline V gene has CDR1 SGHTA and CDR2 FQGNSA. V was trimmed by 5 bases and J by 6 bases, leaving 11 bases between them. The CDR3 here is CASSLRGIEQYF. The CDR3, as DNA: TGTGCCAGCAGCCTAAGAGGGATCGAGCAGTACTTC. The whole variable domain, filled in from reference TRBV7-2 and TRBJ2-7, reads GAGVSQSPSNKVTEKGKDVELRCDPISGHTALYWYRQSLGQGLEFLIYFQGNSAPDKSGLPSDRFSAERTGGSVSTLTIQRTQQEDSAVYLCASSLRGIEQYFGPGTRLTVT.

V and J are TRBV2 and TRBJ2-2, with 7 bases that match TRBD1. CDR3 size: 14 residues. J lost 10 bases, V lost 4 bases, and 9 bases had no gene match. The germline CDR1 and CDR2 sequences are SNHLY and FYNNEI. The CDR3 DNA follows: TGTGCCAGCAGTGCAAATAACAGGGGTGTGGAGCTGTTTTTT. Amino acid sequence: CASSANNRGVELFF. Looking up the rest from reference TRBV2 and TRBJ2-2 gives the full variable domain: EPEVTQTPSHQVTQMGQEVILRCVPISNHLYFYWYRQILGQKVEFLVSFYNNEISEKSEIFDDQFSVERPDGSNFTLKIRSTKLEDSAMYFCASSANNRGVELFFGEGSRLTVL.

The rearrangement joins TRBV11-2 to TRBJ1-6; no clear D gene. CDR1 is SGHAT and CDR2 is FQNNGV in the germline V gene. The germline V and J ends were trimmed by 0 bases and 9 bases, with 12 bases remaining between them. The CDR3 consists of 15 residues. The CDR3 region has the DNA TGTGCCAGCAGCTTAGAAAACGGGTTTGGTTCACCCCTCCACTTT. Translating it yields CASSLENGFGSPLHF.

V and J are TRBV30 and TRBJ1-2; unclear D gene. Germline CDR1 reads GTSNPN; CDR2 reads SVGIG (reference sequence). Trimming shortened V by 3 bases and J by 2 bases, and 7 bases separated the two germline ends. This CDR3 has 12 residues. The CDR3 reads CAWSPGNYGYTF. The DNA for the CDR3 is TGTGCCTGGAGCCCGGGGAACTATGGCTACACCTTC.

V is TRBV10-3 and J is TRBJ2-1, with D perhaps matching TRBD2 (6 bases). Between the trimmed V and J ends, which lost 3 bases and 7 bases, there was a span of 16 bases. In germline, CDR1 is ENHRY, CDR2 SYGVKD. There are 15 residues in the CDR3. DNA for the CDR3: TGTGCCATCAGTGAACGAGGAGGGGCTGAGAATGAGCAGTTCTTC. Its translation is CAISERGGAENEQFF.

The genes are TRBV19 and TRBJ1-4; 10 bases agree with TRBD1. CDR3 length equals 18 residues. V lost 4 bases, J lost 8 bases, and 16 bases stayed unmatched. Germline V gene data show CDR1 as LNHDA and CDR2 as SQIVND (reference sequence). The CDR3 DNA sequence: TGTGCCAGTAGTAAAGGGTACTTGGGGACAGGGGAAAGAGAAAAACTGTTTTTT. This gives the protein CASSKGYLGTGEREKLFF.

The table lists this clone with a few counts. This chain links TRBV7-2 with TRBJ2-5; 7 nucleotides align to TRBD1. Germline values: CDR1 SGHTA, CDR2 FQGNSA. Trimming removed 2 bases from V and 5 bases from J; junction bases left unmatched: 8. The length of the CDR3 is 15 residues. Written as DNA, the CDR3 is TGTGCCAGCAGCTTATCGACAGGGCCCCAGGAGACCCAGTACTTC. Protein: CASSLSTGPQETQYF. Together with reference TRBV7-2 and TRBJ2-5, the CDR3 gives the full variable domain: GAGVSQSPSNKVTEKGKDVELRCDPISGHTALYWYRQSLGQGLEFLIYFQGNSAPDKSGLPSDRFSAERTGGSVSTLTIQRTQQEDSAVYLCASSLSTGPQETQYFGPGTRLLVL.

The chain employs TRBV5-1 and TRBJ2-5; the match to TRBD2 covers 8 bases. Germline assignment: CDR1 SGHRS and CDR2 YFSETQ. The J segment lost 4 bases and the V segment lost 1 base, leaving 9 bases of the junction unmatched. The CDR3 is 16 residues long. CDR3 coding DNA: TGCGCCAGCAGCTTGCAGCCCGGGGGGGAAGGAGAGACCCAGTACTTC. Amino acid sequence: CASSLQPGGEGETQYF.

This chain uses TRBV6-5 with TRBJ1-5; no clear D gene. The CDR3 spans 12 residues. Germline-derived CDR1 and CDR2 are MNHEY and SVGAGI. Trimming cost V 8 bases and J 2 bases, with 7 bases left between them. The CDR3 bases are TGTGCCAGCGGGCGGGGCAATCAGCCCCAGCATTTT. Amino acid sequence: CASGRGNQPQHF.

A single count supports this clone. The DNA of the CDR3 is TGTGCCAGCAGCTTAGAGAGACACCAGGGGACCCAGTACTTC. Translated: CASSLERHQGTQYF. The chain links TRBV7-2 to TRBJ2-5; perhaps TRBD1 as D (5 bases). The CDR3 covers 14 residues. From germline, CDR1 is SGHTA and CDR2 FQGNSA. Trimming left V 1 base short and J 7 bases short, with 13 bases between. Full variable domain (outside the CDR3, taken from reference TRBV7-2 and TRBJ2-5): GAGVSQSPSNKVTEKGKDVELRCDPISGHTALYWYRQSLGQGLEFLIYFQGNSAPDKSGLPSDRFSAERTGGSVSTLTIQRTQQEDSAVYLCASSLERHQGTQYFGPGTRLLVL.

The genes are TRBV7-8 and TRBJ1-2, with 7 bases lining up with TRBD1. V was pared by 3 bases and J by 7 bases, with 11 bases of the junction left unmatched. The germline V gene encodes CDR1 SGHVS and CDR2 FQNEAQ. The CDR3 loop spans 15 amino acids. Here the CDR3 reads CASSLANARGAGYTF. DNA for the CDR3: TGTGCCAGCAGCTTGGCGAATGCCAGGGGGGCTGGCTACACCTTC.

V and J are TRBV19 and TRBJ2-3, with 7 bases that match TRBD2. With V trimmed by 1 base and J by 4 bases, 8 bases remained unmatched. The length of the CDR3 is 16 residues. Germline V gene lookup returns CDR1 LNHDA and CDR2 SQIVND (reference sequence). The CDR3 loop is CASSIGLGRDPDTQYF. Here the CDR3 DNA reads TGTGCCAGTAGTATAGGGCTTGGGAGGGATCCAGATACGCAGTATTTT.

The chain links TRBV6-5 to TRBJ1-2; 7 bases are a match to TRBD1. With 6 bases clipped from V and 5 bases from J, the junction kept 6 bases outside the gene matches. The CDR3 loop spans 13 amino acids. In germline, CDR1 is MNHEY, CDR2 SVGAGI. The CDR3 DNA follows: TGTGCCAGCAGCCAAACAGGGGAGTATGGCTACACCTTC. This encodes CASSQTGEYGYTF.